This T cell receptor (beta chain) was sequenced during a study of T cell responses to AZD1222 COVID-19 vaccine (TCRdb year 2021). General notes on the study: AZD1222 recipients with second doses at about 4 weeks or about 12 weeks were pooled, because spike-specific TCR depth and breadth did not differ between schedules. TCR sequencing was performed for 230 to 250 trial participants, of whom around 200 were given two doses of AZD1222 and around 26 were given two doses of MenACWY control vaccine. Enrollment into the trials was organized by age into subgroups of 18-55, 56-69 and 70-plus years, and those subgroups contained 148, 28 and 57 TCR-sequenced participants, respectively. Points the paper makes about the study in general: Reportedly, almost half of the unique spike-specific TCRs recognized epitopes lying outside the regions that are mutated in the B.1.351 and B.1.1.7 variants. A significant rise in spike-specific TCR breadth and depth was observed after two AZD1222 doses relative to day 0 and relative to MenACWY recipients. No day 14 peak-response samples were available, so repertoires were characterized only after the peak T cell response. Vaccine-associated CD4 TCRs spanned the whole spike protein, with dominant responses in regions 160-218 and 743-854. Conclusions about previously exposed vaccinees are limited, since just a handful of AZD1222 recipients were seropositive for SARS-CoV-2 at baseline. Participants were mostly white British and included more females than males, and it was suggested by the authors that clonal diversity may have been underestimated. In the small 56-69-year group, the increase in depth fell short of significance, most likely because of low power.

The CDR3 regions of human TCRbeta chains were analyzed by immunosequencing. The source study handled its data this way. Repertoire TCRs were checked for matches against a reference library of SARS-CoV-2-specific TCRs that had been generated using the MIRA antigen-specificity platform. Breadth was defined as the fraction of unique TCRs that were SARS-CoV-2-associated. Depth was defined as the fraction of total T cells that were SARS-CoV-2-associated. Using the MIRA data, every spike-specific TCR was mapped to the spike region that the TCR reacted to and assigned to either a CD4 or a CD8 class. Log10-transformed breadth and depth values were compared by one-way ANOVA with Sidak's multiple comparisons tests. Entries here come from immuneACCESS through TCRdb and include only in-frame sequences with V and J called. Some clones fail to appear in such tables; in the studies checked, an unresolved V gene covers under half of the shortfall, and the cause of the remainder is unknown. That table is the source of V, J and clone size, and D and trimming were worked out from the DNA. Within this sample are about 140,000 clones, with more than 90% of them counted one time only. The ten largest clonotypes hold roughly 5% of the sample.

The CDR3 goes from the cysteine to the phenylalanine over 17 residues. Here the CDR3 DNA is all that survives: 51 bases in frame from base 1. Taken from the germline V gene, the CDR1 and CDR2 loops are ENHRY and SYGVKD. At the junction V is shortened by 3 bases and J by 0 bases, with 17 bases in between. The time point label for this specimen denotes: baseline before first vaccination. Samples from vaccinated people were obtained from the UK trials COV001 and COV002, which included a single-blind randomized controlled phase 2/3 trial of AZD1222 (ChAdOx1 nCoV-19) in healthy adults. For TCRbeta chain sequencing, PBMC samples from trial participants were taken at day 0 and at day 28 after the second dose. Points on this clone: What this receptor recognizes is not known. Per-base quality was not reported, and no clone a single base away is much larger than it.

This receptor chain uses TRBV10-3 and TRBJ1-2; a confident D gene designation cannot be given. Sequenced here: peripheral blood, sampled on day 0 of AZD1222 vaccination. The TCR sequence derives from an adult in good health. CDR3 reads: CAISDEDAMIANYGYTF. The DNA sequence is given as TGTGCCATCAGTGATGAGGACGCAATGATCGCTAACTATGGCTACACCTTC.